This T cell receptor (beta chain) came from a study of T cell responses to AZD1222 COVID-19 vaccine. To note about this clone: The antigen remains undetermined.

This table comes from immunoSEQ multiplex PCR, and its TCRdb copy is limited to in-frame clones, with some not included. Here the sample spans 80,000 or so clones, about 85% being singletons. Overall study findings and caveats: Among the donors, most were white British and more were female, and clonal diversity was possibly underestimated.

The CDR3 has 13 amino acids. The V end was cut by 0 bases, the J end by 10 bases, with 10 bases between. Germline CDR1 GTSNPN, CDR2 SVGIG (reference sequence). Sequencing was performed on peripheral blood, taken on day 0 of AZD1222 vaccination. The origin of this receptor is an adult in good health. This chain uses TRBV30 with TRBJ1-6; D remains ambiguous. CDR3 DNA: TGTGCCTGGAGTGTAAAGGGCGGGTCACCCCTCCACTTT. It encodes CAWSVKGGSPLHF.